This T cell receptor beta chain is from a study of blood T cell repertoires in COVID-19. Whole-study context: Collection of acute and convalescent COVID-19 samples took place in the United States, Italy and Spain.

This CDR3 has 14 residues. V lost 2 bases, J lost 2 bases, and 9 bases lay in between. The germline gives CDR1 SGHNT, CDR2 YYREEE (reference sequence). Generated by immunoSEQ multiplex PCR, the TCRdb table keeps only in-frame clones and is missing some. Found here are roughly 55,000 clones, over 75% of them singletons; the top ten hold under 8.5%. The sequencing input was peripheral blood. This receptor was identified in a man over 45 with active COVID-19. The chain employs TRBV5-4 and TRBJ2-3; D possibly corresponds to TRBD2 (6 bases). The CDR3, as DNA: TGTGCCAGCAGCTTTAGCGGCCACACAGATACGCAGTATTTT. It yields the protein CASSFSGHTDTQYF.